Listed below are T cell receptor beta chains from one sample, sequenced in a study of T cells after yellow fever vaccination. TCRdb reanalysed the 5' RACE reads using MiXCR and keeps one entry per CDR3 protein. This table has about 260,000 distinct CDR3 sequences, 10% to 15% appearing once. The sample consisted of CD4+ T cells sorted from PBMCs, taken 45 days after the yellow fever booster vaccination. The receptors come from a man in his thirties or forties who received the YFV17D yellow fever vaccine. Both conserved end residues are part of each CDR3. Each record gives: V gene, J gene, CDR3 protein.

>TRBV20-1|TRBJ2-5
CSARHPSSRGARETQYF
>TRBV5-1|TRBJ2-3
CASSLGTGDNTDTQYF
>TRBV12-3/TRBV12-4|TRBJ2-7
CASRTSTGPSYEQYF
>TRBV4-2|TRBJ2-1
CASSQAASEEQFF
>TRBV4-2|TRBJ2-3
CASSPGLAGGSGDTQYF
>TRBV7-9|TRBJ1-1
CASSSQGVTEAFF
>TRBV9|TRBJ2-7
CASSVAESYEQYF
>TRBV7-2|TRBJ2-3
CASSLGWGSTQYF
>TRBV12-3/TRBV12-4|TRBJ1-2
CASSQGAGGYTF
>TRBV20-1|TRBJ2-7
CSAVTSGRSGEQYF
>TRBV18|TRBJ2-1
CASSRGAGEYNEQFF
>TRBV29-1|TRBJ2-3
CSVAGSRGGTDTQYF
>TRBV11-3|TRBJ2-1
CASSSGTSGSLDEQFF
>TRBV9|TRBJ2-2
CASSVDPGPNTGELFF
>TRBV10-3|TRBJ2-3
CAISETRDTQYF
>TRBV5-1|TRBJ2-1
CATGEGNEQFF
>TRBV7-2|TRBJ2-2
CASSIRTTLEELFF
>TRBV12-3/TRBV12-4|TRBJ2-7
CASSFLGRGGNEQYF
>TRBV6-2/TRBV6-3|TRBJ1-5
CASSRQGGTYQPQHF
>TRBV27|TRBJ2-3
CASSTHSSGRGNTQYF
>TRBV29-1|TRBJ2-2
CSVGPRPKNTGELFF
>TRBV5-6|TRBJ2-5
CASTLDLQETQYF
>TRBV7-9|TRBJ2-1
CASSLKTSGSHNEQFF
>TRBV29-1|TRBJ1-3
CSALPAGSGNTIYF
>TRBV25-1|TRBJ2-7
CASSPRDIYEQYF
>TRBV5-5|TRBJ2-2
CASSWRGNTGELFF
>TRBV15|TRBJ2-5
CATSTPRVVSGETQYF
>TRBV20-1|TRBJ2-1
CSAQARTSGRDEQFF
>TRBV4-3|TRBJ2-1
CASSQVRHEQFF
>TRBV4-3|TRBJ2-7
CASSQDWFAGTYEQYF
>TRBV5-1|TRBJ2-7
CARAAGSKQYF
>TRBV2|TRBJ2-2
CATARKGGTGELFF
>TRBV2|TRBJ2-7
CASKPPGQGAYEQYF
>TRBV29-1|TRBJ2-3
CSVGLSFDTQYF
>TRBV19|TRBJ2-2
CASKERPNTGELFF
>TRBV5-1|TRBJ1-1
CASSLGSSNTEAFF
>TRBV7-3|TRBJ2-1
CASSLRGLAGGSEQFF
>TRBV4-3|TRBJ2-2
CASSQAPLRQGKLFF
>TRBV18|TRBJ2-7
CASSRTGNYEQYF
>TRBV20-1|TRBJ1-5
CSASLGPKKQPQHF
>TRBV7-2|TRBJ2-3
CASGPHPRATDTQYF
>TRBV6-5|TRBJ2-7
CASRYRWWDYEQYF
>TRBV9|TRBJ2-1
CASSVQASRNEQFF
>TRBV5-4|TRBJ2-5
CASSLGWTGQETQYF
>TRBV5-1|TRBJ1-4
CASSFGQAEKLFF
>TRBV7-3|TRBJ2-5
CASSPGGSGTQETQYF
>TRBV20-1|TRBJ1-5
CSAVWGLGNQPQHF
>TRBV4-3|TRBJ1-2
CASSQDVQGWYGYTF
>TRBV28|TRBJ2-7
CASSLGGPPSYEQYF
>TRBV6-2/TRBV6-3|TRBJ2-5
CASSRLGQVQETQYF
>TRBV20-1|TRBJ2-2
CSAMKPGQLHTGELFF
>TRBV5-1|TRBJ1-3
CASSLAQGNTIYF
>TRBV6-1|TRBJ2-5
CASRPTGGETQYF
>TRBV21-1|TRBJ2-7
CASSKSLNEQYF
>TRBV20-1|TRBJ2-7
CSAREGLGAYEQYF